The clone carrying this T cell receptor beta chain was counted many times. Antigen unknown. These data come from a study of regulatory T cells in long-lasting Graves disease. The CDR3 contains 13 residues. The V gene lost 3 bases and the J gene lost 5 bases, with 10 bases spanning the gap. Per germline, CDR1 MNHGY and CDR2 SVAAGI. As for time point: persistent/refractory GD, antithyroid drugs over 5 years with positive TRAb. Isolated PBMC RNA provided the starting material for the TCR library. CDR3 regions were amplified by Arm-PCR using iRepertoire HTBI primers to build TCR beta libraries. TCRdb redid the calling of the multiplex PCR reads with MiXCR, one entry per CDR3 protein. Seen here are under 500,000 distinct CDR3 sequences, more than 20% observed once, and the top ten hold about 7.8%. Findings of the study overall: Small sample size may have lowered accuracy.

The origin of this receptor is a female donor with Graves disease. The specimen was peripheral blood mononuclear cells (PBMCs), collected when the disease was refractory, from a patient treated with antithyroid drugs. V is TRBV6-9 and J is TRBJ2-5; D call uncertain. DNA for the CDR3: TGTGCCAGCAGTTACCCGAGGTGGGAGACCCAGTACTTC. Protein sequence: CASSYPRWETQYF.